Given below is one T cell receptor beta chain in context. Compared with germline, one end of the junction differs, possibly owing to a read error. This record comes from a study of T cell changes during pregnancy in multiple sclerosis. The V gene's germline CDR1 is DFQATT and CDR2 SNEGSKA (reference sequence). The CDR3 sequence is 11 residues long. Clones were read by immunoSEQ multiplex PCR, and TCRdb kept only the in-frame ones, dropping some. Of approximately 90,000 clones detected, 75% to 95% appear once; the ten largest clones hold 0.95%. The specimen comprised peripheral blood, sampled before pregnancy. The clonotype was recovered from a female donor with multiple sclerosis, enrolled in a pregnancy study. The chain has TRBV20-1 and TRBJ2-7; D is perhaps TRBD1 (6 bases). The CDR3: CSARGRKGEDF. In nucleotides, the CDR3 is TGCAGTGCTAGAGGGAGGAAGGGGGAAGACTTC.